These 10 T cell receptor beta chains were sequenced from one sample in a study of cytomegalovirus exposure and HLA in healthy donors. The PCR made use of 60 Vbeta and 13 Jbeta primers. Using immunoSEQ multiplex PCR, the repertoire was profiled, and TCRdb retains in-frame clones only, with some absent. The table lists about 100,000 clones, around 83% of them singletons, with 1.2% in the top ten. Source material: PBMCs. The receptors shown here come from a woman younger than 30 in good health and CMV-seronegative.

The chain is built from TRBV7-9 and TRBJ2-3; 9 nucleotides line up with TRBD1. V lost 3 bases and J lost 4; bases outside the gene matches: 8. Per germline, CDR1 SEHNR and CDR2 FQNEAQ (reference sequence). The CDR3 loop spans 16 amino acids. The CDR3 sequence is CASSFEGTGSADTQYF. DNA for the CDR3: TGTGCCAGCAGCTTTGAGGGGACAGGGTCAGCAGATACGCAGTATTTT.

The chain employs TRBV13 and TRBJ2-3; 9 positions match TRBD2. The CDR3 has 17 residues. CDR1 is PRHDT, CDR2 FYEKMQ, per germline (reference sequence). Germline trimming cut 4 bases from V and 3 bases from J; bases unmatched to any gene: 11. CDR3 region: CASSWKPAGGETDTQYF. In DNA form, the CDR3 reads TGTGCCAGCAGCTGGAAGCCAGCGGGAGGAGAAACAGATACGCAGTATTTT.

CDR3 bases: TGTGCCAGCAGCTTGGACAGAGCTTCTAACTATGGCTACACCTTC. Its protein is CASSLDRASNYGYTF. The genes are TRBV7-2 and TRBJ1-2; D might be TRBD1 (6 bases). Trimming took 3 bases from V and 0 from J, leaving 11 bases between them. The CDR3 is 15 amino acids. Germline V gene data show CDR1 as SGHTA and CDR2 as FQGNSA.

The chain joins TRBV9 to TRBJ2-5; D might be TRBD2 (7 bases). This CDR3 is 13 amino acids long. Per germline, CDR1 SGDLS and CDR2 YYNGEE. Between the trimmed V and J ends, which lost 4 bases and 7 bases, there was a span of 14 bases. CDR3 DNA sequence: TGTGCCAGCAGCCCACGGGGGGCCGGGACCCAGTACTTC. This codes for CASSPRGAGTQYF.

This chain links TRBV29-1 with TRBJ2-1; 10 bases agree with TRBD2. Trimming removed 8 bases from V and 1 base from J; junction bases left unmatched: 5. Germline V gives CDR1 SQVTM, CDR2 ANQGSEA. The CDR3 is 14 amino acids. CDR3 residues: CSMPTSGSYNEQFF. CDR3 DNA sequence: TGCAGCATGCCGACTAGCGGGTCCTACAATGAGCAGTTCTTC.

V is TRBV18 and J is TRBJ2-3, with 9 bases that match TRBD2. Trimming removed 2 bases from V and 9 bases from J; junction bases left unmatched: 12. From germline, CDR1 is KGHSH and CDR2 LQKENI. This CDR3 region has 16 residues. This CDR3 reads CASSPETGLAILTQYF. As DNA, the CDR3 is TGTGCCAGCTCACCAGAGACGGGACTAGCTATTTTGACGCAGTATTTT.

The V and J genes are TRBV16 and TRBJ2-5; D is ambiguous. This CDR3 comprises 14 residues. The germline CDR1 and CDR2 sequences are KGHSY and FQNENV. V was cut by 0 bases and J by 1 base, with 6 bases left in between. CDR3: CASSQSSSQETQYF. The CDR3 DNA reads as TGTGCCAGCAGCCAATCATCGAGCCAAGAGACCCAGTACTTC. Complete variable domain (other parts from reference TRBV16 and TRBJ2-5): GEEVAQTPKHLVRGEGQKAKLYCAPIKGHSYVFWYQQVLKNEFKFLISFQNENVFDETGMPKERFSAKCLPNSPCSLEIQATKLEDSAVYFCASSQSSSQETQYFGPGTRLLVL.

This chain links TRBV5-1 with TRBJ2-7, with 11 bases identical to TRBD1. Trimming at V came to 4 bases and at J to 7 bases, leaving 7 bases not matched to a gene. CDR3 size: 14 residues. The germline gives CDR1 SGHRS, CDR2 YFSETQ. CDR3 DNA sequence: TGCGCCAGCAGCACCGGACAGGGGGCGAGGGAGCAGTACTTC. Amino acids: CASSTGQGAREQYF.

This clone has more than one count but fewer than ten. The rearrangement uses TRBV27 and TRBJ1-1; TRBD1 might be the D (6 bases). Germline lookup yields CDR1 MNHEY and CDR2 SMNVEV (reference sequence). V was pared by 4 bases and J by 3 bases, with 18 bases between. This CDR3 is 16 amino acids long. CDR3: CASSSTETGYHTEAFF. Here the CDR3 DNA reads TGTGCCAGCAGTTCTACCGAGACAGGTTACCACACTGAAGCTTTCTTT.

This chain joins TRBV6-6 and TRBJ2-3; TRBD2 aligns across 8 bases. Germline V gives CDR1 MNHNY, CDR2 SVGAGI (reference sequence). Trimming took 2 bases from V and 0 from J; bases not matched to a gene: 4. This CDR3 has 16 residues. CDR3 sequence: CASSYGLAGSTDTQYF. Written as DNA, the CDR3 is TGTGCCAGCAGTTACGGGCTAGCGGGTAGCACAGATACGCAGTATTTT.